These T cell receptor beta chains were read from a single sample in a study of shared clonotypes between healthy human individuals. Clones were read by immunoSEQ multiplex PCR, and TCRdb kept only the in-frame ones, dropping some. The repertoire includes around 980,000 clones, about 84% of them detected once, and roughly 0.62% sits in the top ten. Sequenced: memory CD4+ T cells from PBMCs. These receptors all stem from a man aged 18 to 30 in good health. Some clones in this sample may be carry-over from other donors' samples. Both conserved end residues are part of each CDR3. The D gene is left open where the match is weak. The size entry is marked missing in some rows and otherwise reads once, few, many or a size class.

abundance: .; j_gene: TRBJ2-7; v_gene: TRBV6-1; d_gene: TRBD1; CDR3nt: TGTGCCAGCAGTCTCACAGGGGGGTCCTACGAGCAGTACTTC; CDR3aa: CASSLTGGSYEQYF
abundance: .; j_gene: TRBJ2-5; v_gene: TRBV5-1; d_gene: .; CDR3nt: TGCGCCAGCAGCTTGACAGGAACGTACCAAGAGACCCAGTACTTC; CDR3aa: CASSLTGTYQETQYF
abundance: .; j_gene: TRBJ1-1; v_gene: TRBV5-1; d_gene: .; CDR3nt: TGCGCCAGCAGCTTATTATTTCGGGGGAACACTGAAGCTTTCTTT; CDR3aa: CASSLLFRGNTEAFF
abundance: many; j_gene: TRBJ2-7; v_gene: TRBV6-5; d_gene: TRBD1; CDR3nt: TGTGCCAGCAGCATGGGACAGCCTCCTTCCTACGAGCAGTACTTC; CDR3aa: CASSMGQPPSYEQYF
abundance: .; j_gene: TRBJ1-3; v_gene: TRBV28; d_gene: .; CDR3nt: TGTGCCAGCAGTTTATCGGAGGGGCGGACTGGAAACACCATATATTTT; CDR3aa: CASSLSEGRTGNTIYF
abundance: .; j_gene: TRBJ2-4; v_gene: TRBV30; d_gene: .; CDR3nt: TGTGCCTGGAGAAGCGCCGGAGGCATTCAGTACTTC; CDR3aa: CAWRSAGGIQYF
abundance: .; j_gene: TRBJ2-3; v_gene: TRBV28; d_gene: TRBD2; CDR3nt: TGTGCCAGCAGTTTGGCTAGCGGATTCACAGATACGCAGTATTTT; CDR3aa: CASSLASGFTDTQYF
abundance: .; j_gene: TRBJ1-2; v_gene: TRBV2; d_gene: .; CDR3nt: TGTGCCAGCAGTGAAACGACAGCTACATCATACTATGGCTACACCTTC; CDR3aa: CASSETTATSYYGYTF
abundance: .; j_gene: TRBJ2-7; v_gene: TRBV11-2; d_gene: TRBD1; CDR3nt: TGTGCCAGCAGCTTAGGGACAGGGGGCTCCCTCTACGAGCAGTACTTC; CDR3aa: CASSLGTGGSLYEQYF
abundance: .; j_gene: TRBJ1-1; v_gene: TRBV2; d_gene: .; CDR3nt: TGTGCCAGCAGTGCCTGGGGGGGGGCGAACACTGAAGCTTTCTTT; CDR3aa: CASSAWGGANTEAFF
abundance: few; j_gene: TRBJ2-1; v_gene: TRBV7-9; d_gene: .; CDR3nt: TGTGCCAGCAGCCGTGGCGGTGAGCAGTTCTTC; CDR3aa: CASSRGGEQFF
abundance: .; j_gene: TRBJ2-7; v_gene: TRBV28; d_gene: .; CDR3nt: TGTGCCAGCACCTCCTCAGGGCCCAAAATAACCTACGAGCAGTACTTC; CDR3aa: CASTSSGPKITYEQYF
abundance: .; j_gene: TRBJ2-7; v_gene: TRBV7-2; d_gene: .; CDR3nt: TGTGCCAGCAGCTTAGAGCCCCACTACGAGCAGTACTTC; CDR3aa: CASSLEPHYEQYF
abundance: many; j_gene: TRBJ2-1; v_gene: TRBV20-1; d_gene: .; CDR3nt: TGCAGTGCTAGAACCGGGCTCAGTCCGTTCTTC; CDR3aa: CSARTGLSPFF
abundance: .; j_gene: TRBJ2-5; v_gene: TRBV6-1; d_gene: .; CDR3nt: TGTGCCAGCACGCGCAGTCAAGAGACCCAGTACTTC; CDR3aa: CASTRSQETQYF
abundance: .; j_gene: TRBJ2-7; v_gene: TRBV30; d_gene: .; CDR3nt: TGTGCCTGGAGTGTACGGTCCTCCTACGAGCAGTACTTC; CDR3aa: CAWSVRSSYEQYF
abundance: .; j_gene: TRBJ2-2; v_gene: TRBV5-1; d_gene: TRBD1; CDR3nt: TGCGCCAGCAGAGCCGGGACAGGGGTCACCGGGGAGCTGTTTTTT; CDR3aa: CASRAGTGVTGELFF
abundance: .; j_gene: TRBJ2-2; v_gene: TRBV19; d_gene: .; CDR3nt: TGTGCCAGTAGTATCCTTCGTCTCTACACCGGGGAGCTGTTTTTT; CDR3aa: CASSILRLYTGELFF
abundance: .; j_gene: TRBJ2-2; v_gene: TRBV6-5; d_gene: TRBD1; CDR3nt: TGTGCCAGCAGTCTTGACAGGGTGGGCGGGGAGCTGTTTTTT; CDR3aa: CASSLDRVGGELFF
abundance: .; j_gene: TRBJ2-7; v_gene: TRBV7-9; d_gene: TRBD1; CDR3nt: TGTGCCAGCAGCTGGGGGACAGACTACGAGCAGTACTTC; CDR3aa: CASSWGTDYEQYF
abundance: once; j_gene: TRBJ1-1; v_gene: TRBV9; d_gene: .; CDR3nt: TGTGCCAGCAGCGACCGTTTGAACACTGAAGCTTTCTTT; CDR3aa: CASSDRLNTEAFF
abundance: many; j_gene: TRBJ1-1; v_gene: TRBV5-4; d_gene: .; CDR3nt: TGTGCCAGCAGTTTGACAGCGACCACTGAAGCTTTCTTT; CDR3aa: CASSLTATTEAFF
abundance: .; j_gene: TRBJ2-1; v_gene: TRBV11-2; d_gene: .; CDR3nt: TGTGCCAGCAGCTTAGATGGATTCTACAATGAGCAGTTCTTC; CDR3aa: CASSLDGFYNEQFF
abundance: .; j_gene: TRBJ1-4; v_gene: TRBV7-9; d_gene: TRBD1; CDR3nt: TGTGCCAGCAGCGATTTCTCCGGGACAGGGGATGAAAAACTGTTTTTT; CDR3aa: CASSDFSGTGDEKLFF
abundance: once; j_gene: TRBJ2-4; v_gene: TRBV28; d_gene: .; CDR3nt: TGTGCCAGCAGTTTCTCCGGGGGAGTATACTTC; CDR3aa: CASSFSGGVYF
abundance: .; j_gene: TRBJ1-2; v_gene: TRBV11-3; d_gene: .; CDR3nt: TGTGCCAGCAGCTTAGACGGATTCGGAGCCGACTATGACTACACCTTC; CDR3aa: CASSLDGFGADYDYTF
abundance: .; j_gene: TRBJ2-7; v_gene: TRBV2; d_gene: .; CDR3nt: TGTGCCAGCAGAAAGCCCCTTAGCTACGAGCAGTACTTC; CDR3aa: CASRKPLSYEQYF
abundance: .; j_gene: TRBJ2-7; v_gene: TRBV4-3; d_gene: .; CDR3nt: TGCGCCAGCAGCCAAGATTGGCAGGGAATGGTCTACGAGCAGTACTTC; CDR3aa: CASSQDWQGMVYEQYF
abundance: .; j_gene: TRBJ1-2; v_gene: TRBV4-3; d_gene: .; CDR3nt: TGCGCCAGCAGCCAGGGGGGCCGGAGGGGCTACACCTTC; CDR3aa: CASSQGGRRGYTF
abundance: .; j_gene: TRBJ2-7; v_gene: TRBV7-9; d_gene: .; CDR3nt: TGTGCCAGCAGCCCGGACGTACAATACTTC; CDR3aa: CASSPDVQYF
abundance: .; j_gene: TRBJ2-7; v_gene: TRBV11-2; d_gene: TRBD2; CDR3nt: TGTGCCAGCAGCTTAGAACGGCGGGAGCTCATCAGCGAGCAGTACTTC; CDR3aa: CASSLERRELISEQYF
abundance: .; j_gene: TRBJ1-3; v_gene: TRBV7-2; d_gene: .; CDR3nt: TGTGCCAGCAGCTTAGCGCGGTGGTCTTCTGGAAACACCATATATTTT; CDR3aa: CASSLARWSSGNTIYF
abundance: many; j_gene: TRBJ1-1; v_gene: TRBV6-1; d_gene: .; CDR3nt: TGTGCCAGCAGTGATCCGCGGGGCACTGAAGCTTTCTTT; CDR3aa: CASSDPRGTEAFF
abundance: .; j_gene: TRBJ2-1; v_gene: TRBV18; d_gene: TRBD2; CDR3nt: TGTGCCAGCTCACCTCGTGGGACTAGCGGGGTAGGTGAGCAGTTCTTC; CDR3aa: CASSPRGTSGVGEQFF
abundance: .; j_gene: TRBJ2-7; v_gene: TRBV5-1; d_gene: .; CDR3nt: TGCGCCAGCAACTTTCTGGGGAGCTACGAGCAGTACTTC; CDR3aa: CASNFLGSYEQYF
abundance: .; j_gene: TRBJ1-2; v_gene: TRBV5-6; d_gene: TRBD1; CDR3nt: TGTGCCAGCAGACGGACAGGAGCTGCCGGCTACACCTTC; CDR3aa: CASRRTGAAGYTF
abundance: .; j_gene: TRBJ2-2; v_gene: TRBV28; d_gene: .; CDR3nt: TGTGCCATCCGCACCCCAGGGGGGGCGGGCACCGGGGAGCTGTTTTTT; CDR3aa: CAIRTPGGAGTGELFF
abundance: .; j_gene: TRBJ2-7; v_gene: TRBV28; d_gene: TRBD1; CDR3nt: TGTGCCAGCGGGATAGGGGGCGGTGGTATGTACGAGCAGTACTTC; CDR3aa: CASGIGGGGMYEQYF
abundance: .; j_gene: TRBJ2-1; v_gene: TRBV28; d_gene: .; CDR3nt: TGTGCCAGCAGTTTAAGTTTGGTAACAGTCCTTGGTGAGCAGTTCTTC; CDR3aa: CASSLSLVTVLGEQFF
abundance: .; j_gene: TRBJ2-1; v_gene: TRBV10-3; d_gene: .; CDR3nt: TGTGCCATCAGTGCGGTTAGTCCGTCTGGGAATGAGCAGTTCTTC; CDR3aa: CAISAVSPSGNEQFF
abundance: .; j_gene: TRBJ2-7; v_gene: TRBV10-3; d_gene: .; CDR3nt: TGTGCCATCAGTGAGCCTAATGAACCCAAAATCTACGAGCAGTACTTC; CDR3aa: CAISEPNEPKIYEQYF
abundance: .; j_gene: TRBJ1-2; v_gene: TRBV4-3; d_gene: TRBD1; CDR3nt: TGCGCCAGCAGCCACAAACCGGGCGGGACAGGGTTTGGCTACACCTTC; CDR3aa: CASSHKPGGTGFGYTF